These 12 T cell receptor beta chains were all obtained from the same sample, sequenced in a study of cytomegalovirus exposure and HLA in healthy donors. PCR was performed using 60 Vbeta and 13 Jbeta primers. Using immunoSEQ multiplex PCR, the repertoire was profiled, and TCRdb retains in-frame clones only, with some absent. The table lists 65,000 to 70,000 clones, roughly 70% of them singletons. The sample was PBMCs. The receptors shown here come from a woman in her 30s in good health and CMV-seronegative.

The chain joins TRBV21-1 to TRBJ2-2; TRBD2 is the table's D call and was not checked against the DNA. TRBV21-1 is listed as a pseudogene. The CDR3 runs 17 residues. Written as DNA, the CDR3 is TGTGCCAGCAGCAAAGGGACTAGCGGGGTGAACACCGGGGAGCTGTTTTTT. This codes for CASSKGTSGVNTGELFF.

This rearrangement joins TRBV7-8 to TRBJ1-5, with 7 nucleotides matching TRBD1. CDR3 length: 18 residues. Trimming took 5 bases from V and 5 from J; bases not matched to a gene: 18. Per germline, CDR1 SGHVS and CDR2 FQNEAQ. CDR3 in DNA: TGTGCCAGCAGCCCCTCTGCGGGGCTTACAGGGGTCGATCAGCCCCAGCATTTT. Translation: CASSPSAGLTGVDQPQHF.

The V call is TRBV7-2, the J call TRBJ1-1; D might be TRBD1 (6 bases). Trimming left V 2 bases short and J 1 base short, with 14 bases between. Per germline, CDR1 SGHTA and CDR2 FQGNSA. This CDR3 region has 16 residues. CDR3 residues: CASSLSPYRENTEAFF. CDR3 DNA: TGTGCCAGCAGCTTATCCCCCTACAGGGAGAACACTGAAGCTTTCTTT.

The J gene is TRBJ1-1, the V gene TRBV14; D remains unclear. CDR3 length: 14 residues. The V and J ends lost 1 base and 10 bases respectively, with 16 bases between them. Per the germline V gene, CDR1 is SGHDN and CDR2 is FVKESK. This chain's CDR3 is CASSQAVGGSRAFF. The CDR3 coding sequence is TGTGCCAGCAGCCAAGCCGTCGGAGGTTCCCGAGCTTTCTTT.

The rearrangement links TRBV6-1 to TRBJ1-5, with 8 bases matching TRBD1. This CDR3 has 14 residues. The germline V gene encodes CDR1 MNHNS and CDR2 SASEGT. The J segment lost 8 bases and the V segment lost 2 bases, leaving 5 bases of the junction unmatched. The CDR3 reads CASSETGGVEPQHF. The CDR3 region has the DNA TGTGCCAGCAGTGAAACAGGGGGGGTAGAGCCCCAGCATTTT.

The DNA of the CDR3 is TGTGCCAGCAGCTTAAGACTAGCGGGGGCCCCCGAAGAGCAGTTCTTC. Encoded protein: CASSLRLAGAPEEQFF. This chain connects TRBV7-3 to TRBJ2-1; TRBD2 agrees at 12 bases. The CDR3 spans 16 residues. The V and J ends lost 1 base and 10 bases, in that order; junction bases with no gene match: 8. Germline V gene sequence: CDR1 SGHTA, CDR2 FQGTGA. The entire variable domain, with the rest obtained from reference TRBV7-3 and TRBJ2-1, is as follows: GAGVSQTPSNKVTEKGKYVELRCDPISGHTALYWYRQSLGQGPEFLIYFQGTGAADDSGLPNDRFFAVRPEGSVSTLKIQRTERGDSAVYLCASSLRLAGAPEEQFFGPGTRLTVL.

V is TRBV7-8 and J is TRBJ2-5, with D possibly being TRBD2 (7 bases). The CDR3 length is 13 residues. Trimming took 2 bases from V and 5 from J, leaving 9 bases between them. The germline gives CDR1 SGHVS, CDR2 FQNEAQ. The CDR3 reads CASSLRGAETQYF. The CDR3 coding sequence is TGTGCCAGCAGCTTACGGGGGGCGGAGACCCAGTACTTC.

This rearrangement joins TRBV4-1 to TRBJ2-3; 8 bases are a match to TRBD1. Germline loops: CDR1 MGHRA, CDR2 YSYEKL. V lost 4 bases to trimming and J lost 5 bases; unmatched junction nucleotides: 8. The CDR3 has 15 residues. As DNA, the CDR3 is TGCGCCAGCAGCCCACCCGGACAGGGAGGAGATACGCAGTATTTT. This codes for CASSPPGQGGDTQYF.

Here the CDR3 reads CASSPSGGVGQPQHF. The CDR3 bases are TGTGCCAGCAGCCCTAGCGGGGGTGTCGGTCAGCCCCAGCATTTT. This rearrangement joins TRBV7-8 to TRBJ1-5, with a weak D call TRBD1 (5 bases). Trimming stripped 5 bases from V and 6 bases from J, with 17 bases between. Germline V lookup: CDR1 SGHVS, CDR2 FQNEAQ. The CDR3 sequence is 15 residues long.

V gene TRBV4-1 combines with J gene TRBJ2-7; 7 bases are a match to TRBD1. CDR1 is MGHRA and CDR2 is YSYEKL in the germline V gene. The CDR3 runs 16 residues. V shed 1 base and J 2 bases; nucleotides not matched to a gene: 8. CDR3 nucleotides: TGCGCCAGCAGCCAAGGTGAACAGGGGATCACCTACGAGCAGTACTTC. This codes for CASSQGEQGITYEQYF.

This clone occurred once. The rearrangement links TRBV7-9 to TRBJ1-1, with D maybe TRBD1 (6 bases). Germline values: CDR1 SEHNR, CDR2 FQNEAQ (reference sequence). There are 11 residues in the CDR3. The V gene lost 5 bases and the J gene lost 11 bases, with 12 bases spanning the gap. The chain's CDR3 is CASSAQGMAFF. The CDR3 nucleotides read TGTGCCAGCAGCGCACAGGGCATGGCTTTCTTT.

This clone has just a few counts. The chain employs TRBV5-1 and TRBJ1-1, with 7 positions matching TRBD1. The germline V gene has CDR1 SGHRS and CDR2 YFSETQ. This CDR3 is built from 14 residues. After removal of 1 base from V and 7 bases from J, the junction contained 7 bases not matched to a gene. CDR3 residues: CASSLSRGKGEAFF. In DNA form, the CDR3 reads TGCGCCAGCAGCTTGTCCAGGGGGAAGGGTGAAGCTTTCTTT. Full variable domain (remainder filled in from reference TRBV5-1 and TRBJ1-1): KAGVTQTPRYLIKTRGQQVTLSCSPISGHRSVSWYQQTPGQGLQFLFEYFSETQRNKGNFPGRFSGRQFSNSRSEMNVSTLELGDSALYLCASSLSRGKGEAFFGQGTRLTVV.